This record looks at one T cell receptor beta chain sequence and its context. The target of this receptor is not known. Qualities for individual bases were not recorded, and no much larger clone is one base off. In this study, focal radiation therapy paired with CTLA-4 blockade (ipilimumab) was tested in patients who had chemo-refractory metastatic non-small-cell lung cancer. This entry is derived from a study of radiotherapy plus CTLA-4 blockade in lung cancer (dated by TCRdb to 2016 to 2019). As for the study more broadly: Among the enrolled patients, 18% had an objective response, and less than 40% reached disease control. General findings and caveats noted by the study authors: The strongest predictors of response were reported to be early dynamic shifts in blood T cell clones along with a rise in serum interferon-beta following radiation. After treatment with radiotherapy and ipilimumab, TCR clones that originated in tumors expanded in peripheral blood.

Spanning cysteine to phenylalanine, the CDR3 consists of 14 amino acids. Here the CDR3 DNA is all that survives: 42 bases in frame from base 1. Per the germline V gene, MNHEY is the CDR1 and SVGAGI is the CDR2. V is pruned by 1 base and J by 3 bases, leaving 0 bases of the junction without a gene match. The receptor library was made with the immunoSEQ multiplex PCR assay. TCRdb stores this immuneACCESS table with in-frame sequences only. Part of the clones is absent; in the studies checked, under half of the shortfall reflects unresolved V genes, and no reason is known for the rest. The sample table shows 65,000 to 85,000 clones, and over 65% are seen once. In total, the top ten clones hold approximately 10% of the sample.

The clonotype was recovered from a human donor with non-small cell lung cancer whose response to radiotherapy plus ipilimumab could not be evaluated. The chain was built from TRBV6-5 and TRBJ1-2; TRBD1 lines up with 9 middle nucleotides. The sample here was peripheral blood, taken from a patient treated with radiotherapy plus ipilimumab. This receptor carries the CDR3 CASSYWTGDYGYTF. The nucleotide sequence reads as follows: TGTGCCAGCAGTTACTGGACAGGGGACTATGGCTACACCTTC.